This T cell receptor (beta chain) was sequenced for a study of regulatory T cells in long-lasting Graves disease. Libraries of TCR beta came from iRepertoire HTBI primers plus Arm-PCR of CDR3 regions. Each CDR3 protein gets one entry after TCRdb re-called the multiplex PCR reads with MiXCR. The repertoire holds around 500,000 distinct CDR3 sequences, with roughly 15% as singletons. In this sample, this clonotype turned up many times. The CDR3 sequence is 15 residues long. V was trimmed by 4 bases and J by 4 bases, leaving 14 bases between them. The germline V gene has CDR1 MDHEN and CDR2 SYDVKM. Documented time point: newly diagnosed GD, antithyroid drugs for less than 3 months. PBMC RNA was the source of the TCR library. The data also belong to a second study, concerning T cells in Graves' hyperthyroidism and ophthalmopathy.

The sequence was obtained from a woman aged 35-65 years with Graves disease. The sequencing used peripheral blood mononuclear cells (PBMCs), collected at new diagnosis, from a patient treated with antithyroid drugs. This chain uses TRBV28 with TRBJ1-5; D is unresolved. CDR3 protein: CASSSPGLVNQPQHF. CDR3 sequence (DNA): TGTGCCAGCAGTTCCCCCGGCCTTGTTAATCAGCCCCAGCATTTT.